Given below is one T cell receptor (beta chain) in context. The second PCR ran 7 to 11 cycles with a sample-barcoded 5' primer and J-beta primers. MiXCR, applied by TCRdb to the 5' RACE reads, yields one record per CDR3 protein. This table has about 720,000 distinct CDR3 sequences, 22% appearing once. The people who gave samples were healthy Caucasians from Russia, aged about 6 to 95. There are 15 residues in the CDR3. Per the germline V gene, CDR1 is SGHDT and CDR2 is YYEEEE. V gave up 2 bases and J gave up 3 bases, with 13 bases separating them. This record comes from a study of blood T cells in healthy people across ages.

The sample taken for sequencing was blood. The clonotype was recovered from a man between 65 and 80 years old in good health. The V gene is TRBV5-6, the J gene TRBJ2-3; TRBD1 is a possible D gene (5 bases). The DNA of the CDR3 is TGTGCCAGCAGCTTTTTTAATCGACAGACAGATACGCAGTATTTT. Its translation: CASSFFNRQTDTQYF.